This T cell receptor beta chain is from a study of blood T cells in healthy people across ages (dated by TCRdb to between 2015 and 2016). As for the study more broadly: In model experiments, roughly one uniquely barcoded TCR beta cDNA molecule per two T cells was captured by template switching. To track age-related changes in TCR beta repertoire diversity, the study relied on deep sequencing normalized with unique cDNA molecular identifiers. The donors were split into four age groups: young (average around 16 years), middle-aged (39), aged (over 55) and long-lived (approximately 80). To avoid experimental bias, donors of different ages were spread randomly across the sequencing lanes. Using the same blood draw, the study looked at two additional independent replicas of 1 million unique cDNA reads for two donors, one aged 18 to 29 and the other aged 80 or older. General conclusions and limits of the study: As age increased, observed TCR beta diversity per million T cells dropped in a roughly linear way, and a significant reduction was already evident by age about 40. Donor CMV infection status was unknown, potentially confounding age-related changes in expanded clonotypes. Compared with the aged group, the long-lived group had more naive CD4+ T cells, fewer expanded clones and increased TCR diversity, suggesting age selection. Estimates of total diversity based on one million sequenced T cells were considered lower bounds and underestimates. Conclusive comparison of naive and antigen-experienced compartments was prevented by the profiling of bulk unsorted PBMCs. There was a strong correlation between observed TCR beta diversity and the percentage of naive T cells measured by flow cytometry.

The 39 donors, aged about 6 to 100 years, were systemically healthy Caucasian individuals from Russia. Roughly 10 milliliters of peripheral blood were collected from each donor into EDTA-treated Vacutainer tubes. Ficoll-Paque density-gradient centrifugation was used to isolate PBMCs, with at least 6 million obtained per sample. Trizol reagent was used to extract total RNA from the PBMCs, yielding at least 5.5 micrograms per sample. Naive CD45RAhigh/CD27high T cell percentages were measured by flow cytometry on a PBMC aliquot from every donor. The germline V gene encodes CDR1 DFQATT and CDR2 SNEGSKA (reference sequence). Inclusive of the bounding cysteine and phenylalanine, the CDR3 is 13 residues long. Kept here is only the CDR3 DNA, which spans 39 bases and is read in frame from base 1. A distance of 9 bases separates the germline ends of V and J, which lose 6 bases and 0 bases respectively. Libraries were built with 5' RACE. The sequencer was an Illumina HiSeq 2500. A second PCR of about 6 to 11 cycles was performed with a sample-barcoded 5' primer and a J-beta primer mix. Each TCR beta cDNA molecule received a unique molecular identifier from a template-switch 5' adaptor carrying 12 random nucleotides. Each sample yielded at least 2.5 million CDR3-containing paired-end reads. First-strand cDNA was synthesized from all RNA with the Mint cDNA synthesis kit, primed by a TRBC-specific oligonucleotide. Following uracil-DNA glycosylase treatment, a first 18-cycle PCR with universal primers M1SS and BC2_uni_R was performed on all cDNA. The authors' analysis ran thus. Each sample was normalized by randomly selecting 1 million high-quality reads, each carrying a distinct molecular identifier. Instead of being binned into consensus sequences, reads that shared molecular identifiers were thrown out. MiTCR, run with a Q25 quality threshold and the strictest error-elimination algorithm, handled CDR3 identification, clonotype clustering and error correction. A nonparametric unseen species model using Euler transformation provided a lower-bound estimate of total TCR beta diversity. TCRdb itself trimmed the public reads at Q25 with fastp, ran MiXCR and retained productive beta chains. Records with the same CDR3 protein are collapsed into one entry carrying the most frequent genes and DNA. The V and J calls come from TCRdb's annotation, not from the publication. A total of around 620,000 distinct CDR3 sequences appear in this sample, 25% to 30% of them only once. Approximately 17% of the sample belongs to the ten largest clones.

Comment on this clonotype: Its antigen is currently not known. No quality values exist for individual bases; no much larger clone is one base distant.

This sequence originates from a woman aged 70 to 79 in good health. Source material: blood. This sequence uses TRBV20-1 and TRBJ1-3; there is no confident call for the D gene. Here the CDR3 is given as CSALMNSGNTIYF. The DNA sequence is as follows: TGCAGTGCCCTAATGAACTCTGGAAACACCATATATTTT.